This T cell receptor (beta chain) was recovered during a study of T-cell memory formation after mild COVID-19 (dated by TCRdb to the early 2020s). As for the study more broadly: TCR sequence clusters from the two donors were found to be largely donor specific. In two donors, T-cell clones that expanded and contracted after mild COVID-19 were followed by sequencing TCRalpha and TCRbeta repertoires longitudinally. Two young, previously healthy adult volunteers, one female and one male, were included in the cohort.

Notes on this clonotype: Its cognate antigen has yet to be identified. No quality values exist for individual bases; no much larger clone is one base distant.

The sample was run on an Illumina NovaSeq 6000. TCRalpha and TCRbeta cDNA libraries were built by 5'RACE with constant-segment primers, adding sample barcodes and unique molecular identifiers. RNA was extracted from every sample with Trizol reagent. Library amplification was performed in two PCR steps, and a second sample barcode and Illumina TruSeq adapters were introduced in the second step. Sequencing of the libraries was done on an Illumina NovaSeq, producing 2 x 150 bp paired-end reads. The source study handled its data this way. The reads were demultiplexed and collapsed into UMI-guided consensus sequences using migec v1.2.7. Using mixcr v2.1.11, the UMI consensuses were aligned to TRA and TRB V and J templates and assembled into clonotypes. Expanded or contracted clonotypes were those called significant by both edgeR and NoisET, with noise models trained on biological replicates. For edgeR calls, the thresholds were a false discovery rate-adjusted p below 0.01 and a log2 fold-change of 1. PCA with hierarchical clustering of max-normalized trajectories of the 1000 most abundant clonotypes was used as exploratory dynamics analysis. Each responding clone was given a CD4 or CD8 phenotype based on the CD4+ and CD8+ repertoires, which had been sequenced separately. TCRdb took the public reads, trimmed them with fastp at Q25, ran MiXCR for clone calling and kept in-frame beta chains. Every entry covers one CDR3 protein and lists the most common genes and DNA from its rows. TCRdb's processing, not the authors' own work, is the source of the V and J calls. The sample table records 150,000 or so distinct CDR3 sequences; 20% to 25% of these occur just once. Of the sample, roughly 25% is held by the ten largest clones.

Findings and caveats that apply to the study as a whole: Some responding clones were found in pre-infection memory, which suggests that pre-existing cross-reactive memory T cells took part in the SARS-CoV-2 response. Only a couple of mild cases were covered by the study, and larger cohorts that include severe cases with pre-infection samples were considered necessary. The second-wave clones that peaked on day 37 were not confirmed to be SARS-CoV-2 specific. Contracting CD4+ clones were found mainly in CM and EM memory subsets, while CD8+ clones were enriched in EMRA. Clones contracting from day 15 to 85 had balanced CD4/CD8 phenotypes, while a second wave expanding from day 15 to 37 was biased towards CD4+.

According to the germline V gene, CDR1 reads SNHLY and CDR2 reads FYNNEI. V is shortened by 8 bases, J by 6 bases, and the region joining them spans 17 bases. The CDR3 runs 14 residues from the cysteine to the phenylalanine. Here the CDR3 DNA is all that survives: 42 bases in frame from base 1. Ficoll-Paque density gradient centrifugation was the method used to isolate PBMCs. The source of this sequence is an adult woman who had mild COVID-19 (a few samples of this study predate the infection). The sample titles of this study are shuffled in the database, so cell type and time point are left out; the donor was told from shared clones. The chain was built from TRBV2 and TRBJ1-3, and perhaps TRBD1 as D gene, on 6 matching bases. Material: PBMCs or a T cell subset sorted from them (not recorded which). CDR3 region: CASLTTGHPNTIYF. The DNA sequence follows: TGTGCCAGCCTGACAACGGGACACCCAAACACCATATATTTT.